The T cell receptor beta chain under discussion was sequenced for a study of CD8 T cells in ankylosing spondylitis. This CDR3 has 17 residues. V was cut by 0 bases and J by 0 bases, with 15 bases left in between. Germline CDR1 reads MNHEY; CDR2 reads SVGAGI. About this clonotype itself: The target antigen is unknown.

In TCRdb, the 5' RACE reads were re-called with MiXCR into one record per CDR3 protein. The sample shows almost 400,000 distinct CDR3 sequences, about a fifth of them seen only once. Study-level results: Reactive arthritis synovial fluid and blood were previously reported to contain some motif variants. With a CD8+ phenotype, disease-linked clones were relatively rare in peripheral blood. Disease-linked clones reportedly showed significant enrichment in matched ankylosing spondylitis synovial fluid. In ankylosing spondylitis blood, a motif of about 8 highly homologous TCR beta variants appeared characteristic.

The sequence derives from a male donor with ankylosing spondylitis. The specimen was blood, either unsorted or a sorted T cell fraction (not recorded which). The chain is built from TRBV6-5 and TRBJ2-7; the D gene is possibly TRBD1 (6 bases). For the CDR3, the DNA is TGTGCCAGCAGTTACTCGACGGGACAAGCCTACTCCTACGAGCAGTACTTC. Translation: CASSYSTGQAYSYEQYF.